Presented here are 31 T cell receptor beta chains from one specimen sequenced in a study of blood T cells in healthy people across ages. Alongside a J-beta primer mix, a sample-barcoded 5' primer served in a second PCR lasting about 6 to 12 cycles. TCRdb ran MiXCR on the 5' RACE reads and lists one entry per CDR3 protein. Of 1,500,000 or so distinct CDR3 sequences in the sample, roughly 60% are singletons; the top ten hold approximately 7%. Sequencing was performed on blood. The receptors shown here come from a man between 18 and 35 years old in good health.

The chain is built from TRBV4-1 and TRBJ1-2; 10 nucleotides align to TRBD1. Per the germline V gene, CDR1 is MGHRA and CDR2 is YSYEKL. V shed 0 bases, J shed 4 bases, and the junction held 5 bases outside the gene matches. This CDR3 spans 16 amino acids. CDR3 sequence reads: CASSQDPTGGAYGYTF. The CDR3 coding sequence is TGCGCCAGCAGCCAAGACCCGACAGGGGGCGCCTATGGCTACACCTTC.

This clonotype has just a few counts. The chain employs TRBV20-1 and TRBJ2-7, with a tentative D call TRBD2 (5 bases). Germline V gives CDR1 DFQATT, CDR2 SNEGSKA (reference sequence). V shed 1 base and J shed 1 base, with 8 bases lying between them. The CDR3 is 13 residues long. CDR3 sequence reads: CSARGESSYEQYF. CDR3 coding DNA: TGCAGTGCTAGAGGGGAGTCATCCTACGAGCAGTACTTC.

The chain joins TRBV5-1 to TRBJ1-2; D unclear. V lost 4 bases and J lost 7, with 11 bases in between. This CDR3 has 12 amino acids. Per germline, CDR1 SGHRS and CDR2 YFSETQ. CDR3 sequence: CASSTDTFGYTF. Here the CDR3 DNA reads TGCGCCAGCAGCACCGACACCTTTGGCTACACCTTC.

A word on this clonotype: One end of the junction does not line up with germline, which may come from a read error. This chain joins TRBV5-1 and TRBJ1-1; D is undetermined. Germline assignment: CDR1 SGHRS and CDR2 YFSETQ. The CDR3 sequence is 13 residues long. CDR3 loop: CASANNMNTEAFF. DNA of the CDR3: TGCGCCAGTGCGAACAATATGAACACCGAAGCTTTCTTT.

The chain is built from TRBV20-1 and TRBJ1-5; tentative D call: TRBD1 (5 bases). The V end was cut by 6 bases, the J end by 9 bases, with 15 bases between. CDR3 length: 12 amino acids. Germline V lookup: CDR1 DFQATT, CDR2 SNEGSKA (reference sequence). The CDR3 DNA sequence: TGCAGTGCGGACGGCGGGGCCTGGCCCCAGCATTTT. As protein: CSADGGAWPQHF.

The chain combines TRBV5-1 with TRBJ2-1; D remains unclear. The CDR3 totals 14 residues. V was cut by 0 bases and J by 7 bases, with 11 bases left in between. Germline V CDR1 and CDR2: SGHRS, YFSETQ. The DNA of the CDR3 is TGCGCCAGCAGCTTGGCTGGTCCACGGAATGAGCAGTTCTTC. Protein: CASSLAGPRNEQFF.

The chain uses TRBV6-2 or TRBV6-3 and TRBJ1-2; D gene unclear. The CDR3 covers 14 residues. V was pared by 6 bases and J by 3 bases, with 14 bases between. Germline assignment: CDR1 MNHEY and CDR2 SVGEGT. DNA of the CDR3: TGTGCCAGCAGCTCCCTCGAAGGGTACTATGGCTACACCTTC. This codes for CASSSLEGYYGYTF.

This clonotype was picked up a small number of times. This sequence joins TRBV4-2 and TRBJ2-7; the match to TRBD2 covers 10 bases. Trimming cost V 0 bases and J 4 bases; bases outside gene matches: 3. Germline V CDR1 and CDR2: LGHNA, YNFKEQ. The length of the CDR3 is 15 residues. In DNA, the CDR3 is TGTGCCAGCAGCCAAGAGACTAGCGGGCATTACGAGCAGTACTTC. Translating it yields CASSQETSGHYEQYF.

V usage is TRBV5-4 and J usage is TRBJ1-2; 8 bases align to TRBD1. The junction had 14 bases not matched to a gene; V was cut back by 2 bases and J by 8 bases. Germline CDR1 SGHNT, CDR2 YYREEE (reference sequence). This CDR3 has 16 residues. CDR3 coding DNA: TGTGCCAGCAGCTTCAATTTATTTGCAGGGGGCTTGGGCTACACCTTC. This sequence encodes CASSFNLFAGGLGYTF.

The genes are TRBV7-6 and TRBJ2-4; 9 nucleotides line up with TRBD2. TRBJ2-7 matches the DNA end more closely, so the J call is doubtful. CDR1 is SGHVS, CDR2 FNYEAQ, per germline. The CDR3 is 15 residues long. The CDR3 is CASSSKAGGFYEQYF. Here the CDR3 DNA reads TGTGCCAGCAGCTCCAAGGCGGGAGGGTTCTACGAGCAGTACTTC.

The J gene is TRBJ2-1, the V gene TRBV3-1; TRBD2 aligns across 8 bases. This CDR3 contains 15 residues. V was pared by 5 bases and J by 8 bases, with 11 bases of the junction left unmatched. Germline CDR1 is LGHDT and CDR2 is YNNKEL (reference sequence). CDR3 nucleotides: TGTGCCAGCAGCGCACGGGAGGGCGTTTTAGATGAGCAGTTCTTC. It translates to CASSAREGVLDEQFF.

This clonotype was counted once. Written as DNA, the CDR3 is TGCAGTGCCATCGGGGGGGGGAGAGACACCATGAACACTGAAGCTTTCTTT. Residues: CSAIGGGRDTMNTEAFF. The V gene is TRBV20-1, the J gene TRBJ1-1; D possibly corresponds to TRBD1 (5 bases). The CDR3 runs to 17 residues. Germline-derived CDR1 and CDR2 are DFQATT and SNEGSKA (reference sequence). V was shortened by 6 bases and J by 0 bases, with 23 bases between the two germline ends.

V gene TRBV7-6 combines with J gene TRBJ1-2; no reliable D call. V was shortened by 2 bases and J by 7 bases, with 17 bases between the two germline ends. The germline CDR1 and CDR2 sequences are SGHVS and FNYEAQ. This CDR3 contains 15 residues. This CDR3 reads CASSLPNVGVGGYTF. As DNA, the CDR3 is TGTGCCAGCAGCTTACCCAACGTGGGCGTCGGTGGCTACACCTTC.

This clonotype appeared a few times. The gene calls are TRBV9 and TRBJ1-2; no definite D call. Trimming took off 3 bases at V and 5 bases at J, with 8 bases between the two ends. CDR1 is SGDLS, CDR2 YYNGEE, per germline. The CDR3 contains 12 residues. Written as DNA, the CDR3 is TGTGCCAGCAGCGAAGGGCGGTATGGCTACACCTTC. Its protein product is CASSEGRYGYTF. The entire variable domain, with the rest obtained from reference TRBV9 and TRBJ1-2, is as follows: DSGVTQTPKHLITATGQRVTLRCSPRSGDLSVYWYQQSLDQGLQFLIQYYNGEERAKGNILERFSAQQFPDLHSELNLSSLELGDSALYFCASSEGRYGYTFGSGTRLTVV.

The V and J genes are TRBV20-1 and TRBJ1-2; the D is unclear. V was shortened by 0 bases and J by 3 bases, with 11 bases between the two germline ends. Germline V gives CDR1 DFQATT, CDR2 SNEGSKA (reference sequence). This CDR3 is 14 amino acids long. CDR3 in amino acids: CSARDLRADYGYTF. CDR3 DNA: TGCAGTGCTAGAGATCTGAGGGCAGACTATGGCTACACCTTC.

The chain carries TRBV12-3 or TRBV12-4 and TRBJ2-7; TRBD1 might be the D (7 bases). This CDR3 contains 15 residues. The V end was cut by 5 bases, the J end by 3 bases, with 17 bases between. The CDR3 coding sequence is TGTGCCAGCAGTGGAGGGACAGCACCAATCTACGAGCAGTACTTC. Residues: CASSGGTAPIYEQYF.

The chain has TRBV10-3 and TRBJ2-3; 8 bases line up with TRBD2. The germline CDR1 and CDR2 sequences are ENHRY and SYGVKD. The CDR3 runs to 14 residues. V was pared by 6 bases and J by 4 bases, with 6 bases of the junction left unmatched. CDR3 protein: CAISRTSNADTQYF. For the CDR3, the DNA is TGTGCCATCAGCCGGACTAGCAACGCAGATACGCAGTATTTT.

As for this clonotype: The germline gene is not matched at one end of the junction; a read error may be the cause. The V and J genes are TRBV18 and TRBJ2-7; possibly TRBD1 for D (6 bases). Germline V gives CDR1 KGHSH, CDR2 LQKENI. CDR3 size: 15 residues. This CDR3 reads CAGSSDRPRSYEQYF. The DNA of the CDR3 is TGTGCCGGCTCAAGCGACAGGCCGAGAAGCTACGAGCAGTACTTC.

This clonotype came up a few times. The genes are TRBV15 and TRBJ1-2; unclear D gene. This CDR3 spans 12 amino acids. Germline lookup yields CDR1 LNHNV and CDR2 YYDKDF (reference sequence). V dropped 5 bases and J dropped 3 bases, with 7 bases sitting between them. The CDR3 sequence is CATSGVDYGYTF. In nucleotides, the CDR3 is TGTGCCACCAGCGGGGTGGACTATGGCTACACCTTC.

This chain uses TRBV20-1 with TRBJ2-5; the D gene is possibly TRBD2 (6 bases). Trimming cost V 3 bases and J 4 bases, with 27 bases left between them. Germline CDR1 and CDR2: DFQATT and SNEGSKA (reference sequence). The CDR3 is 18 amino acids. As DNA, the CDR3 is TGCAGTGCTAGTATCTCCCTTTCGGGGGATGTTGGAAGAGAGACCCAGTACTTC. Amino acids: CSASISLSGDVGRETQYF.

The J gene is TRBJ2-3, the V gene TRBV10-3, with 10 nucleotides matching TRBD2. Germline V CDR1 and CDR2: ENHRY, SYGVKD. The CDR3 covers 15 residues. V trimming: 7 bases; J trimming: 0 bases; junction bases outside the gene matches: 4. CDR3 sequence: CAITWTSGSTDTQYF. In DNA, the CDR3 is TGTGCCATCACCTGGACTAGCGGCAGCACAGATACGCAGTATTTT.

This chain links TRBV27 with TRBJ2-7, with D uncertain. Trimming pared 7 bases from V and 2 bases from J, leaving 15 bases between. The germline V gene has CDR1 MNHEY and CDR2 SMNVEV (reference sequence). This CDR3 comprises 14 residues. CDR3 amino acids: CASKALSSTYEQYF. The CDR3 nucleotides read TGTGCCAGCAAAGCGCTGTCGTCTACCTACGAGCAGTACTTC.

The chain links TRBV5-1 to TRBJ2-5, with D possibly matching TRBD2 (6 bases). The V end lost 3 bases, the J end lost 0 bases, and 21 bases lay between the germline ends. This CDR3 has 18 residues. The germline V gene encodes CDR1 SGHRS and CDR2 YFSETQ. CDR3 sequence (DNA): TGCGCCAGCAGCTACGGGGGTTTACTCCGATCCAACCAAGAGACCCAGTACTTC. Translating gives CASSYGGLLRSNQETQYF.

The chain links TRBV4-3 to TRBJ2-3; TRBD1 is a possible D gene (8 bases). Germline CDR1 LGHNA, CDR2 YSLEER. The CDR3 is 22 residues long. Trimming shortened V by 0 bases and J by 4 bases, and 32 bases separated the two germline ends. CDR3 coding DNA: TGCGCCAGCAGCCAAGATATGGCAGCGGGGTCTTGGTTGGAACAGGGGGCAGATACGCAGTATTTT. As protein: CASSQDMAAGSWLEQGADTQYF.

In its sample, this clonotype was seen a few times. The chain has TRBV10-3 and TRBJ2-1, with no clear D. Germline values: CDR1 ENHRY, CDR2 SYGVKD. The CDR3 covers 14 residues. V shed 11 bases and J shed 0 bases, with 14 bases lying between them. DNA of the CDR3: TGTGCCTCTCAACCCCAGCTCTCCTACAATGAGCAGTTCTTC. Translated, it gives CASQPQLSYNEQFF.

Here the CDR3 DNA reads TGTGCCAGCAGCCCCCCGGGACTAGCGGGGGGGCGGACAGATACGCAGTATTTT. Translated, it gives CASSPPGLAGGRTDTQYF. The genes are TRBV4-2 and TRBJ2-3, with 16 bases identical to TRBD2. The CDR3 covers 18 residues. V dropped 4 bases and J dropped 3; count of bases not matched to a gene: 7. CDR1 and CDR2 from the germline V gene are LGHNA and YNFKEQ.

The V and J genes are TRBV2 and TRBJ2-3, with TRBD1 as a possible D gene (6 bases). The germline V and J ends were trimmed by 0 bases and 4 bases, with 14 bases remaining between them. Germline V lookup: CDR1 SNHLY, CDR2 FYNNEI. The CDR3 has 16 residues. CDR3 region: CASSEATGNWADTQYF. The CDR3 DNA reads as TGTGCCAGCAGTGAAGCTACAGGGAATTGGGCAGATACGCAGTATTTT.

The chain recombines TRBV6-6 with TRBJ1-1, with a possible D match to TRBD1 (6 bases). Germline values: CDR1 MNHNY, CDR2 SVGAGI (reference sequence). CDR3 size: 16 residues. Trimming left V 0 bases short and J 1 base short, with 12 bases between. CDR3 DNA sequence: TGTGCCAGCAGTTACTCCACCCTGGACAGGAACACTGAAGCTTTCTTT. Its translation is CASSYSTLDRNTEAFF.

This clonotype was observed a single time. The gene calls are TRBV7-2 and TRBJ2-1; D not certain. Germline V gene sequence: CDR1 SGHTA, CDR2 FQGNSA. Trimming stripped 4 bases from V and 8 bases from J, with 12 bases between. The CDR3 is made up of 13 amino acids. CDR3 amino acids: CASSSQVGDEQFF. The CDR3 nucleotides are TGTGCCAGCAGCTCGCAAGTGGGCGATGAGCAGTTCTTC.

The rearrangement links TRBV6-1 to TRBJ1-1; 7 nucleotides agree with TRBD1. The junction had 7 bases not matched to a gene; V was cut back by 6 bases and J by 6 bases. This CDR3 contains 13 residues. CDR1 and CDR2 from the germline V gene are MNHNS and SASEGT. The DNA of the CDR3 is TGTGCCAGCAGCCACTTGGGACAGTCTGAAGCTTTCTTT. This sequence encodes CASSHLGQSEAFF.

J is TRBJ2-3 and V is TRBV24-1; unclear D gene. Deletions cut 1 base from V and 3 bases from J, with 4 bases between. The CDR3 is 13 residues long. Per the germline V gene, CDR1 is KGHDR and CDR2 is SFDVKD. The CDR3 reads CATSDFGTDTQYF. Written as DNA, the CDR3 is TGTGCCACCAGTGATTTCGGGACAGATACGCAGTATTTT.